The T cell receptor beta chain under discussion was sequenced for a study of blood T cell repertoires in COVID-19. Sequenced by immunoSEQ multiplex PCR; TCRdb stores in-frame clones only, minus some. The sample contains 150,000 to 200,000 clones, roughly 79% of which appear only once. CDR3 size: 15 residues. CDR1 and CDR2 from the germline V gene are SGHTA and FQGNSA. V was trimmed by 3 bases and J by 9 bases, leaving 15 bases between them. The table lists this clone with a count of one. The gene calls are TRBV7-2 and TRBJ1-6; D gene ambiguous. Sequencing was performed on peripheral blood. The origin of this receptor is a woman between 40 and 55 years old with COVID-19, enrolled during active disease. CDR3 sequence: CASSLPTGAGSPLHF. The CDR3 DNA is TGTGCCAGCAGCTTGCCGACGGGCGCGGGTTCACCCCTCCACTTT.